Here is one T cell receptor beta chain with its context. The sample belongs to a study of OX40 agonist ivuxolimab in advanced cancers. Germline CDR1 reads SGDLS; CDR2 reads YYNGEE. The CDR3 sequence is 16 residues long. V lost 0 bases to trimming and J lost 1 base, with 13 bases between them. The table came from immunoSEQ multiplex PCR; TCRdb's copy has only in-frame clones and leaves some out. The sample has approximately 66,000 clones, approximately 83% seen once. The V gene is TRBV9, the J gene TRBJ1-1; D is perhaps TRBD1 (5 bases). This TCR derives from an adult with an advanced solid tumor such as melanoma, head and neck, liver or kidney cancer. Sequences were derived from CD4+ or CD8+ T cells sorted from blood, sampled in a trial of the OX40 agonist ivuxolimab. The CDR3 loop is CASSVGGTSRNTEAFF. In DNA form, the CDR3 reads TGTGCCAGCAGCGTAGGAGGGACGAGTAGGAACACTGAAGCTTTCTTT.